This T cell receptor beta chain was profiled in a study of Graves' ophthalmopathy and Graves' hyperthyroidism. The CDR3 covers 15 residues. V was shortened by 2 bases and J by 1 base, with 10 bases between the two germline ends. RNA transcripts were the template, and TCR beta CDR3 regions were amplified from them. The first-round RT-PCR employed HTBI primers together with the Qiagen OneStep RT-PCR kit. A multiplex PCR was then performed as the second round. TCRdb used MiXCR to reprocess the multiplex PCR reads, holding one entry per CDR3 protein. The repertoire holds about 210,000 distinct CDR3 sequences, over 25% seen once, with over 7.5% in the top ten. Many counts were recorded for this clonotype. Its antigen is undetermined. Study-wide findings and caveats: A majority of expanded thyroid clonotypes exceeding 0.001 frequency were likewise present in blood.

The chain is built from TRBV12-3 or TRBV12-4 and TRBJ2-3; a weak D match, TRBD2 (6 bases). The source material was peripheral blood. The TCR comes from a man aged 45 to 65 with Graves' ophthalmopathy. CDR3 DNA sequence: TGTGCCAGCAGTTTATTGTCTAGCGGCACAGATACGCAGTATTTT. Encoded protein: CASSLLSSGTDTQYF.